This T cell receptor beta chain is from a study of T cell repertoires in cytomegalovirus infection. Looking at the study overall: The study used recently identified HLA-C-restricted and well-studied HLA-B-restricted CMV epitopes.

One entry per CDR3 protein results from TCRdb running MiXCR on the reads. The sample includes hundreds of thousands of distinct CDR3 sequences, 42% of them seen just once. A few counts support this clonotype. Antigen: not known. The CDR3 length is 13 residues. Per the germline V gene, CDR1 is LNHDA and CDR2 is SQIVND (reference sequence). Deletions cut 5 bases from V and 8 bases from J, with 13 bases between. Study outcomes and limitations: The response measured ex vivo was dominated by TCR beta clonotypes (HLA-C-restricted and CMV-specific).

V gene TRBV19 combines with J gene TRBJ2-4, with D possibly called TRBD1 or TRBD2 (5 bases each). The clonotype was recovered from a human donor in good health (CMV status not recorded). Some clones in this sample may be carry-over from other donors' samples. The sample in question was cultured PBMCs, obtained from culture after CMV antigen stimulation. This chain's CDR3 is CASSWDPGDIQYF. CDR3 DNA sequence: TGTGCCAGTAGTTGGGACCCCGGGGACATTCAGTACTTC.